The entry that follows covers one T cell receptor beta chain sequence. The antigen it binds to is not known. One end of the junction is discordant with germline, which a read error may explain. These data are taken from a study of T cell clones after liver transplantation (dated 2019 in TCRdb). For context, the study as a whole: ITN030ST, the source of the samples, was a randomized trial that attempted immunosuppression withdrawal within 2 years of liver transplantation. Donor-reactive T cell clones were identified by TCRbeta sequencing following a pre-transplant mixed lymphocyte reaction and were subsequently tracked in post-transplant blood. Third party-reactive TCRbeta sequences were also identified from pre-transplant MLRs to serve as an antigen-independent comparator for donor-reactive sequences. Of the eight recipients, three were HCV-positive, while the remaining recipients had been transplanted for non-autoimmune, non-viral indications. The subjects received no induction therapy and were kept on standard immunosuppression until randomization at 12-24 months post-transplant. Tolerance was defined as complete withdrawal of immunosuppression for at least one year without a rise in liver enzymes beyond twice the upper limit of normal. Blood samples were taken pre-transplant, pre-randomization before withdrawal, and post-randomization after full withdrawal or failed withdrawal. The study cohort included 8 liver transplant recipients, of whom 3 were classified as tolerant and 5 as non-tolerant. The study at large found these results: In two subjects, low numbers of available donor cells limited the measurable donor-reactive repertoire. Since no allograft tissue specimens were available, donor-reactive T cells may have migrated into the graft instead of being deleted. A significant post-transplant decrease in circulating donor-reactive CD4 TCRbeta sequences was observed in most of the 8 subjects, irrespective of tolerance or HCV status. The decline in donor-reactive sequences exceeded the decline in third party-reactive sequences, suggesting partial antigen-specific deletion that was unrelated to withdrawal success. Conclusions were preliminary, limited by small, heterogeneous patient numbers and non-standardized post-transplant time points. When repertoire turnover was accounted for, significantly reduced detection of donor-reactive sequences was found in 7 of 8 subjects for CD4 and in 8 of 8 subjects for CD8.

High-throughput TCRbeta CDR3 sequencing of frozen genomic DNA was performed by immunoSEQ, with PCR amplification, mapping, bias correction and internal controls included. The paper's data handling went like this. Only productive rearrangements were retained, and each unique TCRbeta sequence was defined by its CDR3 nucleotide sequence together with its V and J gene. Donor-reactive sequences required at least 5-fold expansion in CFSE-low cells versus unstimulated pre-transplant cells and at least 0.01% frequency. To ensure at least 90% detection power, minimum frequency thresholds were set for each subject based on that subject's lowest-template unstimulated sample. Jensen-Shannon divergence between the top 1000 TCRbeta sequences post-transplant and pre-transplant was used to measure repertoire turnover. Changes in detection of donor-reactive sequences were assessed with two-sided Fisher's exact tests. TCRdb retrieved this table from immuneACCESS and kept in-frame rearrangements only. Not all clones are present; in checked studies, unresolved V genes account for under half, and no reason is known for the remainder. V and J calls and clone size are as listed in that table; D and trimming were resolved from the DNA. This sample is represented by more than 95,000 clones; around 80% of them were singletons. The ten largest clonotypes hold roughly 2.8% of the sample.

The CDR3 has 13 amino acids, counting the end cysteine and phenylalanine. Just the 39-base CDR3 DNA is kept, in frame starting at base 1. As encoded in the germline V gene, CDR1 is SGHTS while CDR2 is YDEGEE. Unstimulated PBMCs, after thawing, were stained for CD3, CD4 and CD8 and then FACS-sorted into CD3+CD4+ and CD3+CD8+ populations. All 8 studied subjects were randomized to immunosuppression withdrawal. The Qiagen DNeasy Blood and Tissue Kit was used for genomic DNA isolation. The sample here was CD4+ T cells from blood, taken 45 to 50 months after liver transplant. This receptor was taken from a human patient who received a liver transplant. Post transplant, some T cells may arise from the graft donor. The chain is encoded by TRBV5-8 joined to TRBJ1-3; TRBD1 is possibly the D segment (6 matching bases). The CDR3 loop reads CASSLDRRNTIYF. The DNA sequence is TGTGCCAGCAGTTTGGACAGAAGAAACACCATATATTTT.